The rows below give T cell receptor beta chains drawn from one sample of a study of CD8+ T cells in alopecia areata. Clones were sequenced by immunoSEQ multiplex PCR, and TCRdb holds only the in-frame ones, with some missing. This sample has about 130,000 clones, with roughly 61% found just once. The material was CD4+ T cells sorted from blood, obtained at week 0. The source of these receptors is a human donor with alopecia areata. Each CDR3 is given with its conserved first and last residue. Fields, in order: V gene, J gene, CDR3 protein.

TRBV7-9	TRBJ2-6	CASSPQTLSGANVLTF
TRBV6-5	TRBJ1-1	CASSYSNRDLNTEAFF
TRBV15	TRBJ2-5	CATSGGLAGLQETQYF
TRBV25-1	TRBJ2-3	CASSGRRGITDTQYF
TRBV2	TRBJ2-4	CASSDGNIQYF
TRBV4-2	TRBJ2-7	CASSQGRITGNSYEQYF
TRBV2	TRBJ1-2	CASGGYTF
TRBV7-7	TRBJ2-3	CASSPLGPDTQYF
TRBV10-3	TRBJ2-1	CAISGGGGPTPGNEQFF
TRBV9	TRBJ1-2	CASSVGGTGPHYGYTF
TRBV9	TRBJ2-7	CASSPRGAPSHEQYF
TRBV5-1	TRBJ2-7	CASSFGQGAAEQYF
TRBV9	TRBJ2-3	CASSRMGADTQYF
TRBV4-3	TRBJ1-2	CASSQGPGADYGYTF
TRBV7-2	TRBJ2-1	CASSPTLGGDYNEQFF
TRBV25-1	TRBJ1-4	CASSRYGQVREKLFF